Presented here are 24 T cell receptor beta chains from one specimen sequenced in a study of blood T cell repertoires in COVID-19. The data were produced by immunoSEQ multiplex PCR, yet TCRdb's version contains in-frame clones alone and is incomplete. The sample records some 250,000 clones, approximately 82% being singletons. The material sequenced was peripheral blood. Receptors originate from a man in his forties with active or convalescent COVID-19.

The gene calls are TRBV5-1 and TRBJ2-1; no clear D. The CDR3 extends over 17 amino acids. Trimming took off 2 bases at V and 0 bases at J, with 15 bases between the two ends. Germline assignment: CDR1 SGHRS and CDR2 YFSETQ. The CDR3 bases are TGCGCCAGCAGCTTCTTTGAGACGGAGAGCTCCTACAATGAGCAGTTCTTC. This codes for CASSFFETESSYNEQFF.

This chain links TRBV6-5 with TRBJ1-5; D is unresolved. The germline V and J ends were trimmed by 7 bases and 4 bases, with 14 bases remaining between them. From germline, CDR1 is MNHEY and CDR2 SVGAGI. CDR3 length: 14 amino acids. CDR3 sequence (DNA): TGTGCCAGCACTCGCTCGGGAGGGAATCAGCCCCAGCATTTT. This translates into CASTRSGGNQPQHF.

J is TRBJ2-2 and V is TRBV29-1; a weak D match, TRBD2 (6 bases). CDR3 length: 14 amino acids. Deletions cut 4 bases from V and 0 bases from J, with 9 bases between. Germline CDR1 is SQVTM and CDR2 is ANQGSEA. In DNA form, the CDR3 reads TGCAGCGTTGTTGCGGGACCGAACACCGGGGAGCTGTTTTTT. This encodes CSVVAGPNTGELFF.

The genes are TRBV6-5 and TRBJ2-3; unclear D gene. The CDR3 has 14 amino acids. V lost 0 bases and J 1 base, leaving 5 bases between the germline ends. Germline CDR1 MNHEY, CDR2 SVGAGI. The CDR3: CASSYSRGTDTQYF. The CDR3 DNA follows: TGTGCCAGCAGTTACTCGCGCGGCACAGATACGCAGTATTTT.

This clone was detected once. The V gene is TRBV7-2, the J gene TRBJ2-7; D possibly corresponds to TRBD1 (6 bases). Germline values: CDR1 SGHTA, CDR2 FQGNSA. This CDR3 comprises 14 residues. V shed 1 base and J shed 7 bases, with 14 bases lying between them. The CDR3 nucleotides are TGTGCCAGCAGCTTAGACCTGGGGGCAGGGGAGCAGTACTTC. Residues: CASSLDLGAGEQYF. Full variable domain (remainder filled in from reference TRBV7-2 and TRBJ2-7): GAGVSQSPSNKVTEKGKDVELRCDPISGHTALYWYRQSLGQGLEFLIYFQGNSAPDKSGLPSDRFSAERTGGSVSTLTIQRTQQEDSAVYLCASSLDLGAGEQYFGPGTRLTVT.

The chain combines TRBV5-1 with TRBJ1-1; no firm D call. V was trimmed by 1 base and J by 1 base, leaving 11 bases between them. Germline V CDR1 and CDR2: SGHRS, YFSETQ. The CDR3 runs 15 residues. CDR3 region: CASSLRASGNTEAFF. DNA of the CDR3: TGCGCCAGCAGCTTGCGCGCCTCTGGGAACACTGAAGCTTTCTTT.

The V gene is TRBV5-8, the J gene TRBJ2-7; 7 bases are shared with TRBD1. Trimming at V came to 4 bases and at J to 2 bases, leaving 3 bases not matched to a gene. Looked up from germline, CDR1 is SGHTS and CDR2 is YDEGEE. The CDR3 runs 13 residues. CDR3 in amino acids: CASSRDSTYEQYF. Written as DNA, the CDR3 is TGTGCCAGCAGCCGGGACAGTACCTACGAGCAGTACTTC.

The chain combines TRBV6-6 with TRBJ1-1, with TRBD1 identical over 7 bases. CDR1 and CDR2 from the germline V gene are MNHNY and SVGAGI (reference sequence). The CDR3 extends over 12 amino acids. V was clipped by 8 bases and J by 1 base; unmatched bases: 1. The CDR3 DNA follows: TGTGCCAGCCGGGACAGGAACACTGAAGCTTTCTTT. It is translated as CASRDRNTEAFF.

This chain connects TRBV6-1 to TRBJ2-1; 9 bases are shared with TRBD2. Germline V CDR1 and CDR2: MNHNS, SASEGT. The length of the CDR3 is 18 residues. V lost 2 bases, J lost 4 bases, and 12 bases stayed unmatched. The CDR3 DNA reads TGTGCCAGCAGTGAAACCTTGGGACTAGCAGTCTCTTACAATGAGCAGTTCTTC. Its protein is CASSETLGLAVSYNEQFF.

The chain uses TRBV7-9 and TRBJ1-4; 9 bases match TRBD1. Germline values: CDR1 SEHNR, CDR2 FQNEAQ (reference sequence). The CDR3 runs to 14 residues. V gave up 3 bases and J gave up 7 bases; unmatched junction bases: 3. CDR3 nucleotide sequence: TGTGCCAGCAGCTTGGGACAGGGAACTGAAAAACTGTTTTTT. Translated: CASSLGQGTEKLFF.

This rearrangement joins TRBV24-1 to TRBJ1-1; D uncertain. Germline CDR1 KGHDR, CDR2 SFDVKD. The CDR3 totals 13 residues. V lost 3 bases to trimming and J lost 2 bases, with 6 bases between them. In DNA form, the CDR3 reads TGTGCCACCAGTGATGAGCGAAACACTGAAGCTTTCTTT. Encoded protein: CATSDERNTEAFF.

In this sample, this clone turned up once. The V gene is TRBV9, the J gene TRBJ2-1; 9 nucleotides align to TRBD2. The CDR3 length is 16 residues. CDR1 and CDR2 (germline): SGDLS, YYNGEE. After removal of 2 bases from V and 7 bases from J, the junction contained 10 bases not matched to a gene. In nucleotides, the CDR3 is TGTGCCAGCAGCGTTGATAGCGGGAGCTTTAAAAATGAGCAGTTCTTC. It translates to CASSVDSGSFKNEQFF.

The chain combines TRBV5-4 with TRBJ1-2, with 8 nucleotides matching TRBD1. The germline gives CDR1 SGHNT, CDR2 YYREEE (reference sequence). The J segment lost 4 bases and the V segment lost 3 bases, leaving 8 bases of the junction unmatched. CDR3 size: 15 residues. The CDR3 protein is CASSYEGTGRYGYTF. The CDR3 DNA reads as TGTGCCAGCAGCTATGAGGGGACAGGACGCTATGGCTACACCTTC. Combining the CDR3 with reference TRBV5-4 and TRBJ1-2 gives the whole variable domain ETGVTQSPTHLIKTRGQQVTLRCSSQSGHNTVSWYQQALGQGPQFIFQYYREEENGRGNFPPRFSGLQFPNYSSELNVNALELDDSALYLCASSYEGTGRYGYTFGSGTRLTVV.

This rearrangement joins TRBV7-3 to TRBJ2-1, with 7 bases aligning to TRBD1. CDR3 length: 16 amino acids. Germline V gene lookup returns CDR1 SGHTA and CDR2 FQGTGA. V was pared by 1 base and J by 3 bases, with 6 bases of the junction left unmatched. DNA for the CDR3: TGTGCCAGCAGCTTAATGGGGACAGAGAACTACAATGAGCAGTTCTTC. Translated: CASSLMGTENYNEQFF.

J is TRBJ2-3 and V is TRBV7-2, with 9 positions matching TRBD2. CDR1 is SGHTA, CDR2 FQGNSA, per germline. The CDR3 spans 17 residues. J lost 2 bases, V lost 1 base, and 7 bases had no gene match. The CDR3 DNA reads TGTGCCAGCAGCTTAGTTCGGCGGGGGGGATTCACAGATACGCAGTATTTT. Residues: CASSLVRRGGFTDTQYF.

V and J are TRBV19 and TRBJ1-1; tentatively, D is TRBD1 (5 bases). Germline values: CDR1 LNHDA, CDR2 SQIVND (reference sequence). Trimming took 4 bases from V and 1 from J, leaving 7 bases between them. CDR3 size: 13 residues. Here the CDR3 reads CASSRGWNTEAFF. Here the CDR3 DNA reads TGTGCCAGTAGTAGGGGCTGGAACACTGAAGCTTTCTTT.

The rearrangement uses TRBV5-6 and TRBJ2-5; no clear D gene. Germline lookup yields CDR1 SGHDT and CDR2 YYEEEE. The CDR3 covers 14 residues. V shed 3 bases and J shed 2 bases, with 11 bases lying between them. The CDR3 sequence is CASSSPSSQETQYF. The CDR3 bases are TGTGCCAGCAGCTCCCCCTCCAGTCAAGAGACCCAGTACTTC.

This clone appeared a single time. The chain is built from TRBV24-1 and TRBJ2-3, with unresolved D. Germline assignment: CDR1 KGHDR and CDR2 SFDVKD. CDR3 length: 13 residues. V was shortened by 9 bases and J by 0 bases, with 9 bases between the two germline ends. Here the CDR3 reads CATGSPSTDTQYF. The CDR3 DNA reads as TGTGCCACCGGTAGCCCTAGCACAGATACGCAGTATTTT.

This clone was detected a few times. This chain joins TRBV5-5 and TRBJ2-5; TRBD2 matches at 7 bases. Germline CDR1 reads SGHKS; CDR2 reads YYEKEE (reference sequence). The J segment lost 5 bases and the V segment lost 0 bases, leaving 1 base of the junction unmatched. This CDR3 is 13 amino acids long. Here the CDR3 reads CASSLAGGETQYF. CDR3 sequence (DNA): TGTGCCAGCAGCTTGGCGGGGGGTGAGACCCAGTACTTC.

The genes are TRBV5-1 and TRBJ1-1, with D possibly being TRBD1 (5 bases). Trimming cost V 0 bases and J 1 base, with 7 bases left between them. Per germline, CDR1 SGHRS and CDR2 YFSETQ. The CDR3 loop spans 14 amino acids. The CDR3 loop reads CASSLGTQNTEAFF. The CDR3 bases are TGCGCCAGCAGCTTGGGGACACAGAACACTGAAGCTTTCTTT.

V gene TRBV25-1 combines with J gene TRBJ1-2; no clear D. With 5 bases removed from V and 6 bases from J, the gap between germline ends came to 16 bases. Germline CDR1 MGHDK, CDR2 SYGVNS. This CDR3 is 14 amino acids long. The DNA of the CDR3 is TGTGCCAGCAGTAGTGACGGACTCACCCATGGCTACACCTTC. Protein: CASSSDGLTHGYTF.

For this clone: The sample holds other DNA sequences that translate to the same CDR3. The V and J genes are TRBV12-3 or TRBV12-4 and TRBJ1-1; D may be TRBD1 (6 bases). The CDR3 length is 13 residues. The ends were cut back, 6 bases at V and 0 bases at J, with 8 bases in the middle. CDR3: CASSGQLNTEAFF. The CDR3 region has the DNA TGTGCCAGCAGCGGACAGTTGAACACTGAAGCTTTCTTT.

The chain links TRBV9 to TRBJ1-1; the D is unclear. Germline CDR1 is SGDLS and CDR2 is YYNGEE. V lost 3 bases to trimming and J lost 1 base, with 10 bases between them. This CDR3 has 14 residues. This CDR3 is CASSAQQKNTEAFF. The CDR3 region has the DNA TGTGCCAGCAGCGCTCAACAGAAGAACACTGAAGCTTTCTTT.

The V and J genes are TRBV11-2 and TRBJ2-5; 12 positions match TRBD2. There are 15 residues in the CDR3. V gave up 5 bases and J gave up 4 bases; unmatched junction bases: 5. Germline values: CDR1 SGHAT, CDR2 FQNNGV. CDR3 in DNA: TGTGCCAGCAGCACCCGACTAGCGGGAGTAGAGACCCAGTACTTC. Its translation: CASSTRLAGVETQYF.